This T cell receptor (beta chain) was profiled in a study of blood T cell repertoires in COVID-19 (TCRdb year 2020). With respect to the entire study: The collaborator samples originated in the United States, Italy and Spain and spanned the acute and convalescent phases of COVID-19. A freely available public database, intended as a resource for researchers studying the immune response to SARS-CoV-2, is where the repertoires were released. Subjects who had been exposed to COVID-19, were actively infected with it, or had recovered from it provided the deeply sampled blood TCRbeta repertoires that made up the dataset. Nearly every sample came with metadata listing a de-identified subject ID, COVID-19 status, age in years and sex. Samples came from the ongoing ImmuneRACE study (first 160 participants) plus 1,254 subjects from 6 global collaborators. The prospective study material was composed of cDNA or gDNA derived from T cells, B-cell-depleted T cells, or PBMCs. HLA class I and class II types, where available, came from metadata supplied by the sample provider rather than from assay-based typing.

As to this clone: Its binding antigen is unknown. Nothing much larger sits one base from this clone, and base qualities are not available.

TCRbeta CDR3 regions were amplified from genomic DNA using the immunoSEQ Assay, a bias-controlled multiplex PCR. In the source study's methods: The number of nucleated cells in each sample was estimated from the amplification of reference gene primers within the assay. Sequence reads were collapsed and filtered to measure the absolute abundance of every unique TCRbeta CDR3 rearrangement. For each sample, productive Simpson clonality was calculated by taking the square root of Simpson's diversity index across productive rearrangements. This is the immuneACCESS table as TCRdb keeps it, with only in-frame sequences that have V and J called. A part of the clones is gone; compared with another copy, unresolved V genes explain less than half, and the rest is unexplained. For V, J and clone size, that table is used; D and trimming come from the DNA. Counted in this sample were about 94,000 clones; around 87% of them appeared once. The ten largest clones represent roughly 4.5% of the sample.

Whole blood was collected in K2EDTA tubes by collaborating institutions according to the institutions' own protocols. For TCRbeta analysis, collaborators shipped samples as frozen whole blood, isolated PBMCs, or DNA extracted from either of those sample types. Summary of the overall study and its limitations: Clinical and demographic metadata were provided uncurated, with the amount varying by source and participant.

Source material: peripheral blood. The receptor's source is an elderly woman with acute or convalescent COVID-19.

The DNA sequence is given as TGTGCCAGCAGTCCGACAGGGGAGAATTCACCCCTCCACTTT. Its amino acids are CASSPTGENSPLHF. The chain links TRBV6-5 with TRBJ1-6; the central 8 bases match TRBD1. The junction shows trimming of 5 bases on V and 7 bases on J, and the gene matches do not reach 4 bases of it. From the cysteine through the phenylalanine, the CDR3 covers 14 amino acids. Just the 42-base CDR3 DNA is kept, in frame starting at base 1. The germline V gene sets CDR1 to MNHEY and CDR2 to SVGAGI.